These T cell receptor beta chains were read from a single sample in a study of blood T cells in healthy people across ages. TCRdb re-derived calls from the 5' RACE reads in MiXCR, one entry per CDR3 protein. The sample lists about 680,000 distinct CDR3 sequences, around 45% seen once, with roughly 31% in the top ten. Sequenced input: blood. The source is a woman aged 60-70 years in good health. The CDR3 runs from the conserved cysteine through the conserved F or W. Each record gives: clone size, J gene, D gene, V gene, CDR3 DNA, CDR3 protein. The D gene is left open where the match is weak. Clone size is given for some rows only: seen once, a few or many times, or a class if the clone is expanded.

many,TRBJ1-6,-,TRBV27,TGTGCCAGCAGTTTCTGGGGGCCCGAATTTCGACCCCTCCACTTT,CASSFWGPEFRPLHF
-,TRBJ2-7,-,TRBV6-2/TRBV6-3,TGTGCCAGCAGTTACTCGGACACCTACGAGCAGTACTTC,CASSYSDTYEQYF
many,TRBJ1-1,-,TRBV20-1,TGCAGTGCTAATCAAGAGTGGACTGAAGCTTTCTTT,CSANQEWTEAFF
-,TRBJ2-1,-,TRBV9,TGTGCCAGCAGTGTATACGGGAGCTCCTACAATGAGCAGTTCTTC,CASSVYGSSYNEQFF
many,TRBJ1-2,-,TRBV28,TGTGCCAGCCTCCGGGACAAATTCTATGGCTACACCTTC,CASLRDKFYGYTF
once,TRBJ2-1,-,TRBV20-1,TGCAGTGCTGTCCCGAGGGGGGAAGTCTACAATGAGCAGTTCTTC,CSAVPRGEVYNEQFF
-,TRBJ1-2,-,TRBV27,TGTGCCAGCAGTTTATTAGGGACCTATGGCTACACCTTC,CASSLLGTYGYTF
many,TRBJ2-7,-,TRBV27,TGTGCCAGCAGTTTAGCGGGACAGAATTACGAGCAGTACTTC,CASSLAGQNYEQYF
few,TRBJ1-5,-,TRBV29-1,TGCAGCGCAGGGAGTAGCAATCAGCCCCAGCATTTT,CSAGSSNQPQHF
-,TRBJ1-2,TRBD1,TRBV29-1,TGCAGCGTTCTATCCCGGGACAGGGGGCTTGACTATGGCTACACCTTC,CSVLSRDRGLDYGYTF
few,TRBJ2-7,-,TRBV7-3,TGTGCCAGCAGCTTACAGGGGCAGGTGGGGGACGAGCAGTACTTC,CASSLQGQVGDEQYF
few,TRBJ2-3,TRBD2,TRBV3-1,TGTGCCAGCAGCCATCGAACCCCTAGCGGGAGCACAGATACGCAGTATTTT,CASSHRTPSGSTDTQYF
few,TRBJ1-2,-,TRBV28,TGTGCCAGCAGTTTAAAGGACAGCTACTATGGCTACACCTTC,CASSLKDSYYGYTF
-,TRBJ2-3,-,TRBV20-1,TGCAGTGCTAGCCCTTCCCGGGTGTCAGATACGCAGTATTTT,CSASPSRVSDTQYF
few,TRBJ2-7,TRBD2,TRBV20-1,TGCAGTGCTACACCCTTAGGACTAGCGGGAGGGGGCGAGCAGTACTTC,CSATPLGLAGGGEQYF
-,TRBJ2-4,-,TRBV5-1,TGCGCCAGCAGCTTGGTTCCTGGGCAGGAAAACATTCGGTACTTC,CASSLVPGQENIRYF
many,TRBJ2-7,TRBD2,TRBV7-2,TGTGCCAGCAGCTTAGTCGCTAGCGGCTACAATGAGCAGTACTTC,CASSLVASGYNEQYF
-,TRBJ1-1,-,TRBV20-1,TGCAGTGCTAGGCTCAGAGTAGGGGTCACTGAAGCTTTCTTT,CSARLRVGVTEAFF
-,TRBJ2-1,TRBD2,TRBV15,TGTGCCACCAGCAGAGGAACTAGCGGGGAGTCCTACAATGAGCAGTTCTTC,CATSRGTSGESYNEQFF
-,TRBJ2-7,-,TRBV5-6,TGTGCCAGCAGCTTGGTGTCCTCACGTCTCCACGAGCAGTACTTC,CASSLVSSRLHEQYF